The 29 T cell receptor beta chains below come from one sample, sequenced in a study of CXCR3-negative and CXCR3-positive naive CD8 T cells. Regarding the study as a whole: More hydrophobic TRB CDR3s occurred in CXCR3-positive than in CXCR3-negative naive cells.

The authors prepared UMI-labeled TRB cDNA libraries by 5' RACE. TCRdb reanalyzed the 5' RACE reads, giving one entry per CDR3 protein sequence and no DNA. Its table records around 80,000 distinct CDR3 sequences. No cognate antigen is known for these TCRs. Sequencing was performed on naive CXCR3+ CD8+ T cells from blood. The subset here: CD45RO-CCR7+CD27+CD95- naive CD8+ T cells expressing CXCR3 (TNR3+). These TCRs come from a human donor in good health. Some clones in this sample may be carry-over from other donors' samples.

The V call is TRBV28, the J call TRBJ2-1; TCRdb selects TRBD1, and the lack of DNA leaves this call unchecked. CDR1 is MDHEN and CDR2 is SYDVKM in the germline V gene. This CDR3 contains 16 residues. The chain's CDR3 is CASSLPGQGAWWEQFF.

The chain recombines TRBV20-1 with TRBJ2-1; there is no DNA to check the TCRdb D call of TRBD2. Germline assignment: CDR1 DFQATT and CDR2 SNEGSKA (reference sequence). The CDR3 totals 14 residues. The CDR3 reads CSPELAGGNNEQFF.

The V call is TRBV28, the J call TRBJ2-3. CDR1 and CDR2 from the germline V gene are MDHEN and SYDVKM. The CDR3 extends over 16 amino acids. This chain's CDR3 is CASSLVTSNVADTQYF.

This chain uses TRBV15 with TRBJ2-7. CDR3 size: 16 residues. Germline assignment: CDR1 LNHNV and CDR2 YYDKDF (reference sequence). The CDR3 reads CATSLSFGGGSYEQYF.

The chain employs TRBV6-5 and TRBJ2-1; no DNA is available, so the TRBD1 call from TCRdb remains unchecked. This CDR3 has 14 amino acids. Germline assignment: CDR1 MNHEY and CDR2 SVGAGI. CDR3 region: CASRHFGGRNEQFF.

CDR3 amino acids: CSAVSSGSSYEQYF. The chain combines TRBV20-1 with TRBJ2-7; no DNA is available, so the TRBD2 call from TCRdb remains unchecked. The CDR3 sequence is 14 residues long. From germline, CDR1 is DFQATT and CDR2 SNEGSKA (reference sequence).

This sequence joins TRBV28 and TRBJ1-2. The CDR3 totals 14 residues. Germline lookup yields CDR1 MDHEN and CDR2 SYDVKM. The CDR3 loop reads CASSRPLRAQGYTF.

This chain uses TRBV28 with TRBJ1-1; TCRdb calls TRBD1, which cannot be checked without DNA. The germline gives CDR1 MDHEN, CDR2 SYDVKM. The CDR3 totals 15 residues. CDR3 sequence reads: CASRSRRGGNTEAFF.

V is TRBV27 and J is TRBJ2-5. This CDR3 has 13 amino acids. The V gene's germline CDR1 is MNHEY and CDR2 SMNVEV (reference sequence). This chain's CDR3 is CASSLSAMETQYF.

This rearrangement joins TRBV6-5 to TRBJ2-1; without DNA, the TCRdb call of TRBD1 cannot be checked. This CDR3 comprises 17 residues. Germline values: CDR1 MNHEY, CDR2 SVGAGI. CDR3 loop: CASSPTPGRVFGNEQFF.

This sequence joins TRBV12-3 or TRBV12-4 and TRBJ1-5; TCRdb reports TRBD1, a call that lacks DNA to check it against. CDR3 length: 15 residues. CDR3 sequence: CASSTLDRRNQPQHF.

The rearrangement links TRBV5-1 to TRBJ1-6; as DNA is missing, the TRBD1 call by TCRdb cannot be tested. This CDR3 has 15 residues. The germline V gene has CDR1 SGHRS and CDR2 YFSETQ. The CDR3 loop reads CASSLGTGENSPLHF. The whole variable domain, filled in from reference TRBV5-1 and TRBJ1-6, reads KAGVTQTPRYLIKTRGQQVTLSCSPISGHRSVSWYQQTPGQGLQFLFEYFSETQRNKGNFPGRFSGRQFSNSRSEMNVSTLELGDSALYLCASSLGTGENSPLHFGNGTRLTVT.

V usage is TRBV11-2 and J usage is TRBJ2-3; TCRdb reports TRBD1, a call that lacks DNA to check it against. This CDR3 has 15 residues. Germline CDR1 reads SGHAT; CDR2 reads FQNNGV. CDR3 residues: CASSLSGGSTDTQYF.

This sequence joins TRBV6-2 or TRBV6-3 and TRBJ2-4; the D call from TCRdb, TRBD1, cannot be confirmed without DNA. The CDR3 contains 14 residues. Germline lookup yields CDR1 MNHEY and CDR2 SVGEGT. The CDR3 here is CASSPGDFQNIQYF.

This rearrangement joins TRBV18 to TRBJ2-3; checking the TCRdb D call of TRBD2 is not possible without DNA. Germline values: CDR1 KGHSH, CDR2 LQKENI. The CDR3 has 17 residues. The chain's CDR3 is CASSPTPGLADSDTQYF.

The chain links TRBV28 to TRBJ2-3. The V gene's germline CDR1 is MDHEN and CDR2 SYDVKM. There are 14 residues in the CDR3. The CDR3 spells CASSPESTGDTQYF.

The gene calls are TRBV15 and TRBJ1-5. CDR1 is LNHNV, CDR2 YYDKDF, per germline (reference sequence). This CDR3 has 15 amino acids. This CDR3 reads CATSRVAHSNQPQHF.

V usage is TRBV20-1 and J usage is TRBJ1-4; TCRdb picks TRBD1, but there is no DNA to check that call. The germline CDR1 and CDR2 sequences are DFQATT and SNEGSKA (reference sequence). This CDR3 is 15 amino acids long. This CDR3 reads CSAREGTGPNEKLFF.

This CDR3 is CASSYSPPAGSYNEQFF. This sequence joins TRBV6-6 and TRBJ2-1; the TRBD2 assignment by TCRdb is unverifiable without DNA. Germline V gene sequence: CDR1 MNHNY, CDR2 SVGAGI (reference sequence). The CDR3 totals 17 residues.

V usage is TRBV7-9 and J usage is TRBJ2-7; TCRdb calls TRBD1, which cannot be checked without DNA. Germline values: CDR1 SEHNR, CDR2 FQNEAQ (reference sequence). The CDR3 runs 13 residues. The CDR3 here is CAFSHRQGYEQYF.

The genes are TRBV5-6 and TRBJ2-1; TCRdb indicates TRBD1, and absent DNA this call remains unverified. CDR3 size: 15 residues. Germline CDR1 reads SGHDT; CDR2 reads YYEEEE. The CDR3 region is CASRLGGRTLTEQFF.

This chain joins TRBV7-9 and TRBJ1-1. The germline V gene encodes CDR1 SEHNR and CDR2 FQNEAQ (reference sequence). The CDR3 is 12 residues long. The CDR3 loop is CASSDRNTEAFF. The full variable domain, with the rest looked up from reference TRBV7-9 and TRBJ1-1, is DTGVSQNPRHKITKRGQNVTFRCDPISEHNRLYWYRQTLGQGPEFLTYFQNEAQLEKSRLLSDRFSAERPKGSFSTLEIQRTEQGDSAMYLCASSDRNTEAFFGQGTRLTVV.

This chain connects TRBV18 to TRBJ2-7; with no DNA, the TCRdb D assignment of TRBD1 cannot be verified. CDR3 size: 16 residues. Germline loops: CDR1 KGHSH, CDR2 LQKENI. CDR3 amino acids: CASSHGTSGGLNEQYF.

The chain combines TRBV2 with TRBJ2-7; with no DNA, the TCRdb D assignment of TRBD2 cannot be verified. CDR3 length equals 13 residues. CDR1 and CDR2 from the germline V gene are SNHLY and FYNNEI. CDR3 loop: CASFSGRADEQYF.

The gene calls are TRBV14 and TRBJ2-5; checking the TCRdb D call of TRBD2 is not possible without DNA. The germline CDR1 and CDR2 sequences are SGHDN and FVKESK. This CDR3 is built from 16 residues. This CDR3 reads CASSQDPALEQETQYF.

CDR3 sequence: CAGGEGTDTQYF. The chain uses TRBV10-3 and TRBJ2-3; the TCRdb call, TRBD1, lacks DNA for checking. In germline, CDR1 is ENHRY, CDR2 SYGVKD. The CDR3 runs to 12 residues.

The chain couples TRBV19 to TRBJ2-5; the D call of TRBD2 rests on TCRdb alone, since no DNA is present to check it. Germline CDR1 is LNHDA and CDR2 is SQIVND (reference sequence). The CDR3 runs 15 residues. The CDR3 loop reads CASSMAGGTQETQYF.

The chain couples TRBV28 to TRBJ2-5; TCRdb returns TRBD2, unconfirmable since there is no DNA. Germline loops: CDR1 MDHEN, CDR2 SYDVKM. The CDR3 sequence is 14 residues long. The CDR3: CASSFRGGQETQYF.

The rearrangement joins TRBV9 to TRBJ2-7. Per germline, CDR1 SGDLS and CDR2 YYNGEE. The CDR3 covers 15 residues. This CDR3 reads CASSVSGQGTYEQYF.